This T cell receptor beta chain was captured by sequencing in a study of T cell changes during pregnancy in multiple sclerosis. Between the trimmed V and J ends, which lost 6 bases and 3 bases, there was a span of 17 bases. This CDR3 has 15 residues. Per the germline V gene, CDR1 is SEHNR and CDR2 is FQNEAQ (reference sequence). Here immunoSEQ multiplex PCR was the method, and the copy in TCRdb shows in-frame clones only, minus some. The sample yields approximately 100,000 clones, more than 90% seen once. Sequencing used peripheral blood, obtained in the second trimester of pregnancy. This rearrangement joins TRBV7-9 to TRBJ1-2, with a possible D match to TRBD1 (5 bases). The clonotype comes from a female donor with multiple sclerosis, enrolled in a pregnancy study. In DNA, the CDR3 is TGTGCCAGCAGTTACACATCGCAGGGTGACTATGGCTACACCTTC. It encodes CASSYTSQGDYGYTF.